The 15 T cell receptor beta chains below were found in one sample sequenced in a study of T cells in Graves' hyperthyroidism and ophthalmopathy. Amplified TCR beta CDR3 regions came from RNA transcripts. The HTBI primer set was used in a first-round RT-PCR of the TCR CDR3. Each CDR3 protein is one row after TCRdb ran MiXCR on the multiplex PCR reads. The top ten hold roughly 14% of the sample, which has approximately 400,000 distinct CDR3 sequences, more than 15% seen once. The sequencing sample was made of blood. The receptors originated from a woman younger than 30 with Graves' hyperthyroidism.

This clonotype came up a few times. This sequence joins TRBV6-6 and TRBJ1-5; 7 nucleotides agree with TRBD1. Germline loops: CDR1 MNHNY, CDR2 SVGAGI (reference sequence). With 2 bases clipped from V and 0 bases from J, the junction kept 1 base outside the gene matches. The CDR3 extends over 15 amino acids. CDR3 DNA sequence: TGTGCCAGCAGTTACGACAGGGTTAGCAATCAGCCCCAGCATTTT. Translation: CASSYDRVSNQPQHF.

A few counts support this clonotype. The chain joins TRBV4-1 to TRBJ1-2; possible D gene TRBD1, 6 bases. From germline, CDR1 is MGHRA and CDR2 YSYEKL. The CDR3 is 14 residues long. Trimming took 4 bases from V and 7 from J, leaving 16 bases between them. CDR3 in DNA: TGCGCCAGCAGCCCACAGGGAGAGCGGGGTGGCTACACCTTC. This codes for CASSPQGERGGYTF.

Many counts were recorded for this clonotype. The V gene is TRBV20-1, the J gene TRBJ1-5, with TRBD1 identical over 7 bases. J lost 8 bases, V lost 7 bases, and 8 bases had no gene match. The CDR3 has 12 amino acids. In germline, CDR1 is DFQATT, CDR2 SNEGSKA (reference sequence). The CDR3 DNA follows: TGCAGTGTCCCACAGGGGCAGAAGCCCCAGCATTTT. It codes for CSVPQGQKPQHF.

As to this clonotype: It is unclear where the CDR3 begins or ends on the DNA, so no DNA is shown, and the CDR3 is as TCRdb lists it. This chain links TRBV12-3 or TRBV12-4 with TRBJ2-5; the table calls TRBD1, which could not be checked here. Counting both end residues, the CDR3 totals 20 amino acids. CDR3 sequence: CASSFYICSAGTGAGETQYF.

This clonotype was seen many times. This chain uses TRBV28 with TRBJ1-5; possibly TRBD1 for D (6 bases). This CDR3 contains 17 residues. Germline V gene sequence: CDR1 MDHEN, CDR2 SYDVKM. V was trimmed by 4 bases and J by 4 bases, leaving 20 bases between them. The DNA for the CDR3 is TGTGCCAGCAGTTCCTCCCCCCTTGACAGGACGAATCAGCCCCAGCATTTT. Amino acids: CASSSSPLDRTNQPQHF.

The rearrangement links TRBV27 to TRBJ2-5; D may be TRBD1 or TRBD2 (6 bases each). V was shortened by 2 bases and J by 6 bases, with 10 bases between the two germline ends. This CDR3 has 13 residues. The germline CDR1 and CDR2 sequences are MNHEY and SMNVEV (reference sequence). The CDR3 DNA is TGTGCCAGCAGTTTAGGAGGGGGTCAGACCCAGTACTTC. Protein: CASSLGGGQTQYF.

The chain recombines TRBV27 with TRBJ2-2, with D tentatively TRBD1 (7 bases). The CDR3 has 14 residues. Per the germline V gene, CDR1 is MNHEY and CDR2 is SMNVEV (reference sequence). Trimming removed 5 bases at V and 5 bases at J, with 12 bases between. CDR3 nucleotide sequence: TGTGCCAGCAGTGCGACAGGGAGGACCGGGGAGCTGTTTTTT. It encodes CASSATGRTGELFF.

CDR3 sequence: CSARTLGSEQYF. Here the CDR3 DNA reads TGCAGTGCTAGAACACTTGGAAGCGAGCAGTACTTC. This rearrangement joins TRBV20-1 to TRBJ2-7; D is unresolved. The CDR3 loop spans 12 amino acids. The ends were cut back, 2 bases at V and 6 bases at J, with 11 bases in the middle. The germline gives CDR1 DFQATT, CDR2 SNEGSKA (reference sequence).

The sample holds many counts of this clonotype. The V and J genes are TRBV20-1 and TRBJ2-3; 9 nucleotides line up with TRBD2. V was clipped by 3 bases and J by 5 bases; unmatched bases: 3. Germline CDR1 DFQATT, CDR2 SNEGSKA (reference sequence). This CDR3 is built from 13 residues. CDR3 bases: TGCAGTGCTAGGTTACTAGCGGGAGATACGCAGTATTTT. Translated: CSARLLAGDTQYF.

This clonotype was counted between two and nine times. The V and J genes are TRBV28 and TRBJ2-7, with 14 bases that match TRBD2. Germline-derived CDR1 and CDR2 are MDHEN and SYDVKM. Unmatched junction bases numbered 11, after V lost 6 bases and J lost 1 base. The CDR3 length is 18 residues. DNA for the CDR3: TGTGCCAGCAGGACCGGGACTAGCGGGAGTGGTTTTTCCTACGAGCAGTACTTC. Translated, it gives CASRTGTSGSGFSYEQYF.

This clonotype was counted ten times or more. The rearrangement uses TRBV7-9 and TRBJ2-3, with D unclear. CDR3 length: 13 amino acids. Trimming took 8 bases from V and 5 from J, leaving 14 bases between them. Germline loops: CDR1 SEHNR, CDR2 FQNEAQ (reference sequence). DNA for the CDR3: TGTGCCAGCGACCGGGCTAGTGAAGATACGCAGTATTTT. It translates to CASDRASEDTQYF.

This clonotype was seen many times. The CDR3 nucleotides read TGTGCCAGCAGCCTAACGACAGGGTCTGGGGCCAACGTCCTGACTTTC. Translation: CASSLTTGSGANVLTF. The chain carries TRBV3-1 and TRBJ2-6; 7 bases are shared with TRBD1. V was clipped by 4 bases and J by 1 base; unmatched bases: 4. Germline CDR1 LGHDT, CDR2 YNNKEL (reference sequence). The CDR3 extends over 16 amino acids.

The genes are TRBV2 and TRBJ2-1, with 13 positions matching TRBD2. V was pared by 5 bases and J by 10 bases, with 8 bases of the junction left unmatched. Germline V gene sequence: CDR1 SNHLY, CDR2 FYNNEI. The CDR3 sequence is 15 residues long. The CDR3: CASSPTSGGAGEQFF. CDR3 in DNA: TGTGCCAGCAGTCCAACTAGCGGGGGGGCCGGCGAGCAGTTCTTC.

This clonotype was observed at least ten times. The rearrangement uses TRBV7-2 and TRBJ1-6; maybe TRBD1 (6 bases). The CDR3 has 15 amino acids. CDR1 and CDR2 from the germline V gene are SGHTA and FQGNSA. Trimming shortened V by 5 bases and J by 7 bases, and 15 bases separated the two germline ends. The CDR3 DNA reads TGTGCCAGCAGCCCCAGTACAGGGAACAATTCACCCCTCCACTTT. As protein: CASSPSTGNNSPLHF.

About this clonotype: The junction does not match germline at one end; this may be a read error. The chain has TRBV5-6 and TRBJ2-2; possible D gene TRBD1, 6 bases. This CDR3 has 15 residues. CDR1 is SGHDT, CDR2 YYEEEE, per germline. The CDR3 DNA reads TGTGCCAGCAGCTTGGCAGGGGAGAACACCGTGGAGCTGTTTTTT. Translated: CASSLAGENTVELFF.